Here is one T cell receptor (beta chain) with its context. CDR3 size: 16 residues. Per germline, CDR1 MDHEN and CDR2 SYDVKM. The J segment lost 7 bases and the V segment lost 6 bases, leaving 10 bases of the junction unmatched. Under the authors' procedure: Reference gene primers were amplified, and this amplification served to estimate nucleated cell counts. Clones were read by immunoSEQ multiplex PCR, and TCRdb kept only the in-frame ones, dropping some. V and J calls and clone size follow that table, whereas D and trimming were derived from the DNA. Of approximately 170,000 clones listed, 82% were seen once; the top ten hold under 12%. These data belong to a study of blood T cell repertoires in COVID-19. Turning to the study itself: The United States, Italy and Spain provided the acute and convalescent COVID-19 samples.

The receptor was derived from a woman aged 80 or over with active or convalescent COVID-19. The specimen was peripheral blood. The genes are TRBV28 and TRBJ1-4; 11 nucleotides line up with TRBD1. Here the CDR3 reads CASSTSGQGVVEKLFF. The CDR3, as DNA: TGTGCCAGCAGCACCTCGGGACAGGGGGTTGTTGAAAAACTGTTTTTT. Drawing the rest from reference TRBV28 and TRBJ1-4, the complete variable domain is DVKVTQSSRYLVKRTGEKVFLECVQDMDHENMFWYRQDPGLGLRLIYFSYDVKMKEKGDIPEGYSVSREKKERFSLILESASTNQTSMYLCASSTSGQGVVEKLFFGSGTQLSVL.